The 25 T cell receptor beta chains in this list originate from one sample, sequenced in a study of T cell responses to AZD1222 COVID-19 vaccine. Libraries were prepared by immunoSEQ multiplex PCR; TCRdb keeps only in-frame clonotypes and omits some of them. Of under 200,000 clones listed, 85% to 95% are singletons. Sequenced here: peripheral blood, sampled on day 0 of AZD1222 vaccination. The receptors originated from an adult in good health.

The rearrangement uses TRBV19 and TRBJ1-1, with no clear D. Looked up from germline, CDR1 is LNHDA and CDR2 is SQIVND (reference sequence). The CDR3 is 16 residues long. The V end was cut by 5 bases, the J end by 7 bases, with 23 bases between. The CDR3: CASSGGPGRGSGEAFF. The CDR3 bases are TGTGCCAGTAGTGGAGGGCCCGGGCGCGGGTCCGGTGAAGCTTTCTTT.

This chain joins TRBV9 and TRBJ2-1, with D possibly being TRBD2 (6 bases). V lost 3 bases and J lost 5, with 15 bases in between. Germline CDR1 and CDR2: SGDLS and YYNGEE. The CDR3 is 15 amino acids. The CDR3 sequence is CASSGGLARNNEQFF. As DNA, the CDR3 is TGTGCCAGCAGCGGGGGCCTAGCGAGGAACAATGAGCAGTTCTTC.

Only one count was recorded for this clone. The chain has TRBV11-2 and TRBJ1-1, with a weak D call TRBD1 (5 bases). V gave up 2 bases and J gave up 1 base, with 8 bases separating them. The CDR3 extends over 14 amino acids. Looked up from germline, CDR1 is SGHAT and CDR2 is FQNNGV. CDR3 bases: TGTGCCAGCAGCTTACCCGACAGGAACACTGAAGCTTTCTTT. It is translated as CASSLPDRNTEAFF.

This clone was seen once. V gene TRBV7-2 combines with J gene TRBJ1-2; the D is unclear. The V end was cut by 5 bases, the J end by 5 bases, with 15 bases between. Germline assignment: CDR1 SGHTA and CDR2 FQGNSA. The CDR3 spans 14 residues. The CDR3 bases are TGTGCCAGCAGCCAAAATCGGGCCTATTATGGCTACACCTTC. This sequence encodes CASSQNRAYYGYTF.

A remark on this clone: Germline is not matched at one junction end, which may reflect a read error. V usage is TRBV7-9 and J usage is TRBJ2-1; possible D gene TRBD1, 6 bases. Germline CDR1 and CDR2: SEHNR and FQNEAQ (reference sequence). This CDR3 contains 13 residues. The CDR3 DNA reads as TGTGCCAGCAGCTCCTGGTCTCTCCGCGACAGGATCTTC. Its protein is CASSSWSLRDRIF.

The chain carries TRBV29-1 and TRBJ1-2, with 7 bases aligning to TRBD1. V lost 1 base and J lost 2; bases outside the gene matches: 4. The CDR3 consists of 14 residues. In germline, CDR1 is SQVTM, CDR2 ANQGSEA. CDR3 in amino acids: CSVEGQGLNYGYTF. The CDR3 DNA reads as TGCAGCGTTGAAGGACAGGGATTAAACTATGGCTACACCTTC.

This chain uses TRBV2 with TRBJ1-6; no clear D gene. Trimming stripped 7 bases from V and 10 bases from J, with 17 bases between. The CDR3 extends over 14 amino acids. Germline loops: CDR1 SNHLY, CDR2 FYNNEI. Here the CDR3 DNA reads TGTGCCAGCACCCTAGGAGGGAGTGGCTCACCCCTCCACTTT. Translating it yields CASTLGGSGSPLHF.

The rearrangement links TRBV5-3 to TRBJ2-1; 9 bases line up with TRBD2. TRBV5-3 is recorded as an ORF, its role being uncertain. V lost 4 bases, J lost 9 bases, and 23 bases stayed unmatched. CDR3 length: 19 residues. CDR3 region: CARSLTPGGAGGKISEQFF. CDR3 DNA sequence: TGTGCCAGAAGCCTTACCCCGGGAGGAGCGGGAGGAAAAATCTCTGAGCAGTTCTTC.

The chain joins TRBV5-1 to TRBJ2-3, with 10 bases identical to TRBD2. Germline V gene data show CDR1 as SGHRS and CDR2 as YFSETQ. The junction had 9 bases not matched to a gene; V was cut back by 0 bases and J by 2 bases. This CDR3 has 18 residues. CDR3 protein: CASSLVSTLAGATDTQYF. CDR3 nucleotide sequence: TGCGCCAGCAGCTTGGTCAGCACTCTAGCGGGAGCCACAGATACGCAGTATTTT.

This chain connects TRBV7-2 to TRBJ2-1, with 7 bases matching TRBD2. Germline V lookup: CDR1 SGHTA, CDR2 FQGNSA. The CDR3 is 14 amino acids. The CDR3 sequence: CLGGGRDLYNEQFF. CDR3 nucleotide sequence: TGTTTGGGGGGGGGACGAGATCTCTACAATGAGCAGTTCTTC.

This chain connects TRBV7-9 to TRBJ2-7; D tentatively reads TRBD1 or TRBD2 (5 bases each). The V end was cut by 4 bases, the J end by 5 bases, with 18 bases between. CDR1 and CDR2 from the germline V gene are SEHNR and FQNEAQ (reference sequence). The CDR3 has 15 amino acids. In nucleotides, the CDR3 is TGTGCCAGCAGCTCGGGACCGTTTGAGACTCACGAGCAGTACTTC. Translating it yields CASSSGPFETHEQYF. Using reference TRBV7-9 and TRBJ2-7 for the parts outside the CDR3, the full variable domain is DTGVSQNPRHKITKRGQNVTFRCDPISEHNRLYWYRQTLGQGPEFLTYFQNEAQLEKSRLLSDRFSAERPKGSFSTLEIQRTEQGDSAMYLCASSSGPFETHEQYFGPGTRLTVT.

The CDR3 coding sequence is TGTGCCAGCAGCCGGACAGGGAAGAACTATGGCTACACCTTC. This codes for CASSRTGKNYGYTF. This rearrangement joins TRBV3-1 (or the pseudogene TRBV3-2) to TRBJ1-2; 8 nucleotides agree with TRBD1. CDR1 is LGHDT and CDR2 is YNNKEL in the germline V gene (reference sequence). V was clipped by 4 bases and J by 2 bases; unmatched bases: 3. The CDR3 spans 14 residues.

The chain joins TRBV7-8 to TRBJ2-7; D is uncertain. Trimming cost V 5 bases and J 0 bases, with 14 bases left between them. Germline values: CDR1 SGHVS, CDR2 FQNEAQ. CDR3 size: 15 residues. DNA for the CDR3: TGTGCCAGCAGCGGCCGCCGCGGAAGCTCCTACGAGCAGTACTTC. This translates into CASSGRRGSSYEQYF.

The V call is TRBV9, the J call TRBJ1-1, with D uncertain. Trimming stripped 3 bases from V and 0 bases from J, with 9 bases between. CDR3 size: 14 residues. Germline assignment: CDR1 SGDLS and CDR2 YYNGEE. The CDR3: CASSETNLNTEAFF. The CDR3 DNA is TGTGCCAGCAGCGAGACAAACCTGAACACTGAAGCTTTCTTT.

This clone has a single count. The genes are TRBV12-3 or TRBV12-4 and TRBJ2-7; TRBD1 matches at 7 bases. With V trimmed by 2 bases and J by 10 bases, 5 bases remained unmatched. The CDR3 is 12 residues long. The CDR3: CASSLTRTGQYF. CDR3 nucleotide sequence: TGTGCCAGCAGTTTAACCCGGACAGGCCAGTACTTC.

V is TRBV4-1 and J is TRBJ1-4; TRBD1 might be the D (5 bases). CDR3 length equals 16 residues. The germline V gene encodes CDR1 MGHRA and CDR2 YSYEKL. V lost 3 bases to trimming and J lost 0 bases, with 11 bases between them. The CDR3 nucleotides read TGCGCCAGCAGCCAGCGTCCGGGGGCAACTAATGAAAAACTGTTTTTT. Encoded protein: CASSQRPGATNEKLFF.

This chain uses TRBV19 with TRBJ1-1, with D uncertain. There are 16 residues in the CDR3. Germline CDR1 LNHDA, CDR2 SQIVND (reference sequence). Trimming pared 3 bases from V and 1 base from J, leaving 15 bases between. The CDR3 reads CASSIGRSLGNTEAFF. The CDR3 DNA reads TGTGCCAGTAGTATTGGCAGGAGCCTAGGGAACACTGAAGCTTTCTTT.

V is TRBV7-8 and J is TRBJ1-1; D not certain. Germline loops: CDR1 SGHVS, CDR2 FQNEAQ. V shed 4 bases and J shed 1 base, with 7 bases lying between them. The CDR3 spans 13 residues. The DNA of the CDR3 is TGTGCCAGCAGCTCCCTGGCGAACACTGAAGCTTTCTTT. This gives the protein CASSSLANTEAFF.

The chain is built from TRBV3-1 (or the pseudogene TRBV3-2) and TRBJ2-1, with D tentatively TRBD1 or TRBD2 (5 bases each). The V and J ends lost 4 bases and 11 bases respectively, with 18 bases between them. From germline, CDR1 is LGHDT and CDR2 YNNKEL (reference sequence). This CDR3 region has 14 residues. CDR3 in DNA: TGTGCCAGCAGCCTAAGAGGGGAGATCGAAAAGCAGTTCTTC. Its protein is CASSLRGEIEKQFF.

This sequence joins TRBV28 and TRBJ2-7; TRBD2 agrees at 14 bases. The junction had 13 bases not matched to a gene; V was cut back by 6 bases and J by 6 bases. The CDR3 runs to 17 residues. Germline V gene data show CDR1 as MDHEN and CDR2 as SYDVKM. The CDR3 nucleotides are TGTGCCAGCAGAACTCGTGGACTAGCGGGGGGTTATCGCGAGCAGTACTTC. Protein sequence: CASRTRGLAGGYREQYF. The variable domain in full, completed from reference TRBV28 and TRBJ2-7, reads DVKVTQSSRYLVKRTGEKVFLECVQDMDHENMFWYRQDPGLGLRLIYFSYDVKMKEKGDIPEGYSVSREKKERFSLILESASTNQTSMYLCASRTRGLAGGYREQYFGPGTRLTVT.

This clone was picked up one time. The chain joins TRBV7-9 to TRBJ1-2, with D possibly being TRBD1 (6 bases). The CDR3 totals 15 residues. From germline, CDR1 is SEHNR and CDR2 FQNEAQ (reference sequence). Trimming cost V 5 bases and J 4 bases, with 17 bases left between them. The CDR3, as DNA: TGTGCCAGCAGCCAAACGGTAGGACAGATCTATGGCTACACCTTC. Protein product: CASSQTVGQIYGYTF.

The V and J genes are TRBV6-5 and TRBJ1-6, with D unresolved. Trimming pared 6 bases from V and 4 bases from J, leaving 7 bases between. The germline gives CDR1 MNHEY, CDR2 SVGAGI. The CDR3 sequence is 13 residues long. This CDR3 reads CASRDPYNSPLHF. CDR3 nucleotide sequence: TGTGCCAGCAGGGACCCATATAATTCACCCCTCCACTTT.

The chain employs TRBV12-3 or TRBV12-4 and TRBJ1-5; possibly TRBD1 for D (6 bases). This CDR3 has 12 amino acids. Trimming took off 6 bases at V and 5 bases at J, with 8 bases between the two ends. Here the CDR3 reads CASRRGYQPQHF. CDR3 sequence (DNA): TGTGCCAGCAGGAGGGGGTATCAGCCCCAGCATTTT.

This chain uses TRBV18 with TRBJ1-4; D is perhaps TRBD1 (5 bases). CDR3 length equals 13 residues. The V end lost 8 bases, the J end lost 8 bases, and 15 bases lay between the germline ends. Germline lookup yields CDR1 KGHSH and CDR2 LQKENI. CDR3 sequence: CASHLAEGEKLFF. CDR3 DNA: TGTGCCAGCCACTTGGCCGAGGGGGAAAAACTGTTTTTT.

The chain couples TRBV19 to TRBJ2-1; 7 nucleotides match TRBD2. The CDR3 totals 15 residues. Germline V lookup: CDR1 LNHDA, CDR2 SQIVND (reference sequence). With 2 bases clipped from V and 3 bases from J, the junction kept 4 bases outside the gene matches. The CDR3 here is CASSIREGIYNEQFF. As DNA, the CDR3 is TGTGCCAGTAGTATAAGGGAGGGAATCTACAATGAGCAGTTCTTC.